These T cell receptor beta chains were read from a single sample in a study of Graves' ophthalmopathy and Graves' hyperthyroidism. Using its own MiXCR run on the multiplex PCR reads, TCRdb lists one record per CDR3 protein. The sample yields some 410,000 distinct CDR3 sequences, under 25% seen once. The specimen sequenced was peripheral blood. All receptors come from a woman in her late teens or twenties with stable Graves' hyperthyroidism. CDR3s include the opening cysteine and the closing phenylalanine or tryptophan. A D gene is named only where the DNA matches it firmly. Rows may omit the clone size; those that give it use once, few, many or a size class.

clone size,D gene,J gene,V gene,CDR3 protein,CDR3 DNA
many,NA,TRBJ2-5,TRBV20-1,CSARVGGKETQYF,TGCAGTGCTAGAGTGGGGGGAAAAGAGACCCAGTACTTC
NA,TRBD1,TRBJ2-7,TRBV4-1,CASSQEAGTAPFYEQYF,TGCGCCAGCAGCCAGGAGGCAGGGACAGCCCCCTTTTACGAGCAGTACTTC
many,TRBD2,TRBJ2-5,TRBV28,CASGLSGRQETQYF,TGTGCCAGCGGGCTTAGCGGGAGGCAAGAGACCCAGTACTTC
many,NA,TRBJ2-7,TRBV29-1,CSVDGEHGVEQYF,TGCAGCGTTGACGGGGAGCACGGGGTAGAGCAGTACTTC
many,NA,TRBJ2-7,TRBV20-1,CSADGEGVHEQYF,TGCAGTGCTGACGGGGAGGGGGTCCACGAGCAGTACTTC
many,NA,TRBJ1-1,TRBV29-1,CSAGQGDEAFF,TGCAGCGCAGGGCAGGGCGATGAAGCTTTCTTT
many,NA,TRBJ2-3,TRBV6-1,CASCKELDTDTQYF,TGTGCCAGCTGTAAGGAGCTCGACACAGATACGCAGTATTTT
many,TRBD1,TRBJ2-7,TRBV7-8,CASTNRGFYEQYF,TGTGCCAGCACCAACAGGGGATTCTACGAGCAGTACTTC
many,TRBD1,TRBJ1-1,TRBV7-2,CASRRPNTGVNTEAFF,TGTGCCAGCCGCCGCCCCAACACAGGGGTGAACACTGAAGCTTTCTTT
NA,NA,TRBJ1-6,TRBV27,CASRPRGFGNSPLHF,TGTGCCAGCAGGCCTAGGGGTTTTGGGAATTCACCCCTCCACTTT
few,NA,TRBJ1-5,TRBV4-1,CASSPRVLGNQPQHF,TGCGCCAGCAGCCCCCGGGTGTTGGGGAATCAGCCCCAGCATTTT
NA,NA,TRBJ1-5,TRBV19,CASTQRVGFFSNQPQHF,TGTGCCAGTACCCAACGTGTAGGGTTTTTCAGCAATCAGCCCCAGCATTTT
few,TRBD2,TRBJ2-7,TRBV3-1,CASSHLRKGGIEQYF,TGTGCCAGCAGCCACCTCAGAAAGGGAGGGATCGAGCAGTACTTC
NA,TRBD2,TRBJ2-7,TRBV27,CASSLPGLGIYEQYF,TGTGCCAGCAGTCTCCCGGGACTAGGGATCTACGAGCAGTACTTC
many,NA,TRBJ2-2,TRBV10-1,CASSNGQNTGELFF,TGCGCCAGCAGTAATGGACAGAACACCGGGGAGCTGTTTTTT
once,NA,TRBJ2-7,TRBV30,CAWSVGGDQYF,TGTGCCTGGAGTGTCGGGGGCGATCAGTACTTC
many,NA,TRBJ1-2,TRBV4-1,CASSQDLGRRLGYTF,TGCGCCAGCAGCCAAGATCTAGGCCGGAGGCTTGGCTACACCTTC